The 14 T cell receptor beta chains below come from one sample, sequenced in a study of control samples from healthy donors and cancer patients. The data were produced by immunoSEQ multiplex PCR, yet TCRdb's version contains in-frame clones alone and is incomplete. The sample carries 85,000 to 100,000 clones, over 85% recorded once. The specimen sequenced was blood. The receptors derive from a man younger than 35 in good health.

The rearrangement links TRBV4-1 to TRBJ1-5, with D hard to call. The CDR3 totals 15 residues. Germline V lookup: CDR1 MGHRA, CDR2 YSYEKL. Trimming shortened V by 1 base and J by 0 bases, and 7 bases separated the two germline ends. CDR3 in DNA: TGCGCCAGCAGCCAAGTGGGGTCTAGCAATCAGCCCCAGCATTTT. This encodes CASSQVGSSNQPQHF.

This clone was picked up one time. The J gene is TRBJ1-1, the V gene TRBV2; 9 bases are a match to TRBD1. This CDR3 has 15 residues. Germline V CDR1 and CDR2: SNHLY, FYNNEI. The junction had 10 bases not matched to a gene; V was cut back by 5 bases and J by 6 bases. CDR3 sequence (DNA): TGTGCCAGCAGTCAGATCGGGACAGGGAAACCTGAAGCTTTCTTT. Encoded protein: CASSQIGTGKPEAFF.

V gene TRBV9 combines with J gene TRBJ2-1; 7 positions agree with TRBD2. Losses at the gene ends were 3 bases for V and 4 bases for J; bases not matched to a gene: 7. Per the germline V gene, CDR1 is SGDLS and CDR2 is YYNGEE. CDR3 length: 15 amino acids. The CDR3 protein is CASSGERGPYNEQFF. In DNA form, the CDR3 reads TGTGCCAGCAGCGGTGAGCGGGGTCCATACAATGAGCAGTTCTTC.

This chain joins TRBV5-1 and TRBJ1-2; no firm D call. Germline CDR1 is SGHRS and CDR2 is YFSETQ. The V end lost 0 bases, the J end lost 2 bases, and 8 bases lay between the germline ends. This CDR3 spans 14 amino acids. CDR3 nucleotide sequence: TGCGCCAGCAGCTTGGGGGCGTGGAACTATGGCTACACCTTC. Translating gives CASSLGAWNYGYTF.

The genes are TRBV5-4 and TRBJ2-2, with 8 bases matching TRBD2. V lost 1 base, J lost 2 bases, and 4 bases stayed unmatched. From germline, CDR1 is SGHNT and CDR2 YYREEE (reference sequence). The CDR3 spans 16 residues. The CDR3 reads CASSLRRGANTGELFF. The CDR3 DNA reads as TGTGCCAGCAGCTTGCGGCGGGGGGCAAACACCGGGGAGCTGTTTTTT.

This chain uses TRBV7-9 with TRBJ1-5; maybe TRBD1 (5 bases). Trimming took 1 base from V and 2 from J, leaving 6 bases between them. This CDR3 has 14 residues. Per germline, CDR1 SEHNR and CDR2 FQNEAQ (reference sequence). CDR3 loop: CASSLEGGNQPQHF. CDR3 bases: TGTGCCAGCAGCTTAGAAGGGGGCAATCAGCCCCAGCATTTT.

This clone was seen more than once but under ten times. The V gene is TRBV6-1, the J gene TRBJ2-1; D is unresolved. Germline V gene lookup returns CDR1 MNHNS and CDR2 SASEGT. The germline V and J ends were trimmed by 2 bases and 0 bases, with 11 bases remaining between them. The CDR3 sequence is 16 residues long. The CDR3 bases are TGTGCCAGCAGTGAATCTCGGCGGCACTCCTACAATGAGCAGTTCTTC. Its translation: CASSESRRHSYNEQFF.

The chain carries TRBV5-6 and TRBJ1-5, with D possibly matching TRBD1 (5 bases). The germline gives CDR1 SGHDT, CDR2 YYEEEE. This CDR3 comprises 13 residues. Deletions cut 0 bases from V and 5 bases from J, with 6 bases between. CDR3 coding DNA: TGTGCCAGCAGCTTGGTGGGGGATCAGCCCCAGCATTTT. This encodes CASSLVGDQPQHF.

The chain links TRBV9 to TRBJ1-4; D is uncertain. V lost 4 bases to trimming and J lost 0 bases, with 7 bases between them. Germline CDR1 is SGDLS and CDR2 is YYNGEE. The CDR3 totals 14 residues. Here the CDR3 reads CASSPSTTNEKLFF. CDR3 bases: TGTGCCAGCAGCCCTAGTACAACTAATGAAAAACTGTTTTTT.

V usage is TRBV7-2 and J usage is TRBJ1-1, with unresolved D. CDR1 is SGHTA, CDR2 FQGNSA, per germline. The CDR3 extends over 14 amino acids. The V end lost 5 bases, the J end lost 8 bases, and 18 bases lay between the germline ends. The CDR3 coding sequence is TGTGCCAGCAGCCCCGACTTGGAGGTGAAAGAAGCTTTCTTT. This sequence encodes CASSPDLEVKEAFF. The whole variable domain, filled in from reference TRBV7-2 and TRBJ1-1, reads GAGVSQSPSNKVTEKGKDVELRCDPISGHTALYWYRQSLGQGLEFLIYFQGNSAPDKSGLPSDRFSAERTGGSVSTLTIQRTQQEDSAVYLCASSPDLEVKEAFFGQGTRLTVV.

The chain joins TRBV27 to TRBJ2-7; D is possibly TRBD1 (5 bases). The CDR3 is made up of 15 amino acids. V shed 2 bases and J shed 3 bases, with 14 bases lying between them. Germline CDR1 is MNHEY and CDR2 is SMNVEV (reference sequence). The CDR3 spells CASSLTSRAFYEQYF. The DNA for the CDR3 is TGTGCCAGCAGTTTAACCAGCAGGGCATTCTACGAGCAGTACTTC.

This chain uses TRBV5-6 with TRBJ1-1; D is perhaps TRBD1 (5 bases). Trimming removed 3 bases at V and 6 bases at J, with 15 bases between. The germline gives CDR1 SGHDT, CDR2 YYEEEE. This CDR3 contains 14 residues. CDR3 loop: CASSSGIGYAEAFF. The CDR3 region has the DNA TGTGCCAGCAGCTCAGGGATCGGGTACGCTGAAGCTTTCTTT. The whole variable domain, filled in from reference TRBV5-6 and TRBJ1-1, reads DAGVTQSPTHLIKTRGQQVTLRCSPKSGHDTVSWYQQALGQGPQFIFQYYEEEERQRGNFPDRFSGHQFPNYSSELNVNALLLGDSALYLCASSSGIGYAEAFFGQGTRLTVV.

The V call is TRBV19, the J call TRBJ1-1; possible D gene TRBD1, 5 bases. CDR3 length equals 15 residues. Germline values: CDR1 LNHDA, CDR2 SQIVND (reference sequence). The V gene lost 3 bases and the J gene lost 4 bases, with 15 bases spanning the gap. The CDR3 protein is CASSILVGAGTEAFF. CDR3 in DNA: TGTGCCAGTAGTATCTTGGTAGGGGCTGGCACTGAAGCTTTCTTT.

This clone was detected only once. The CDR3 spells CASSVRDGWNTEAFF. DNA of the CDR3: TGTGCCAGCAGCGTTCGGGACGGTTGGAACACTGAAGCTTTCTTT. This chain joins TRBV9 and TRBJ1-1; D is perhaps TRBD1 (5 bases). V shed 2 bases and J shed 1 base, with 12 bases lying between them. Germline lookup yields CDR1 SGDLS and CDR2 YYNGEE. CDR3 size: 15 residues.